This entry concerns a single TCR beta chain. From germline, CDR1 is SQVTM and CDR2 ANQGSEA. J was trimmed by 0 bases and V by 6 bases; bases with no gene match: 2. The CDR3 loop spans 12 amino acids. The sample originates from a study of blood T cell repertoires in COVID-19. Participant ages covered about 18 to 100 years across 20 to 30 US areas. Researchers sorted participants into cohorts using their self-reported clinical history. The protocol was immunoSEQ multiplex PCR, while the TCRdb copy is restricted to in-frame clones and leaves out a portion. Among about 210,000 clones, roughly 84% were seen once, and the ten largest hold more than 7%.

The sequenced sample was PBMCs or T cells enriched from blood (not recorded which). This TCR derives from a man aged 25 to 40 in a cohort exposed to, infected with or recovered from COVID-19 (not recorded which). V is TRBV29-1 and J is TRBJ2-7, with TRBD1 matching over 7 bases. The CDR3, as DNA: TGCAGCGTACGGGACAGCTCCTACGAGCAGTACTTC. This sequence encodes CSVRDSSYEQYF.